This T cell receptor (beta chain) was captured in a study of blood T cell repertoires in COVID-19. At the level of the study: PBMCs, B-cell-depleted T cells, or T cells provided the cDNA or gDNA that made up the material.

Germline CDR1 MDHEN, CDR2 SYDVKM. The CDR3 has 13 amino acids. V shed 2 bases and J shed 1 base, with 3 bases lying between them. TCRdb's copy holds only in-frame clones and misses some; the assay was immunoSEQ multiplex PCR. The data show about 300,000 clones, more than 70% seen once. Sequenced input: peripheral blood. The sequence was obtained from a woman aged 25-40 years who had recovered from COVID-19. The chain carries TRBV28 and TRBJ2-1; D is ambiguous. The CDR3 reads CASSLESYNEQFF. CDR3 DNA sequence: TGTGCCAGCAGTTTAGAGTCCTACAATGAGCAGTTCTTC.